The 32 T cell receptor beta chains below come from one sample, sequenced in a study of cytomegalovirus exposure and HLA in healthy donors. Vbeta (60) and Jbeta (13) primers were used in the PCR. TCRdb's copy holds only in-frame clones and misses some; the assay was immunoSEQ multiplex PCR. The sample holds roughly 150,000 clones, just under 80% seen once. Input material: PBMCs. The receptors were sampled from a man aged 25 to 45 in good health and CMV-seronegative.

The chain links TRBV9 to TRBJ2-7, with TRBD1 matching 10 bases. The length of the CDR3 is 15 residues. V lost 4 bases and J lost 4; bases outside the gene matches: 8. Germline V lookup: CDR1 SGDLS, CDR2 YYNGEE. CDR3 protein: CASSPRTGGTYEQYF. The DNA of the CDR3 is TGTGCCAGCAGCCCTCGGACAGGGGGTACATACGAGCAGTACTTC. The full variable domain, completed using reference TRBV9 and TRBJ2-7, is DSGVTQTPKHLITATGQRVTLRCSPRSGDLSVYWYQQSLDQGLQFLIQYYNGEERAKGNILERFSAQQFPDLHSELNLSSLELGDSALYFCASSPRTGGTYEQYFGPGTRLTVT.

V and J are TRBV27 and TRBJ2-3; tentatively, D is TRBD2 (5 bases). V was shortened by 4 bases and J by 10 bases, with 12 bases between the two germline ends. The CDR3 loop spans 12 amino acids. Germline loops: CDR1 MNHEY, CDR2 SMNVEV (reference sequence). The CDR3 reads CASSWRFPAQYF. The CDR3 DNA reads as TGTGCCAGCAGTTGGAGGTTTCCTGCGCAGTATTTT.

The chain employs TRBV29-1 and TRBJ1-2; perhaps TRBD1 as D (5 bases). Germline CDR1 is SQVTM and CDR2 is ANQGSEA. Trimming shortened V by 7 bases and J by 3 bases, and 9 bases separated the two germline ends. The CDR3 has 11 amino acids. The CDR3, as DNA: TGCAGCGCCCTACAGGACTATGGCTACACCTTC. It specifies CSALQDYGYTF. Full variable domain (missing parts from reference TRBV29-1 and TRBJ1-2): SAVISQKPSRDICQRGTSLTIQCQVDSQVTMMFWYRQQPGQSLTLIATANQGSEATYESGFVIDKFPISRPNLTFSTLTVSNMSPEDSSIYLCSALQDYGYTFGSGTRLTVV.

The chain has TRBV11-3 and TRBJ2-2, with 9 bases lining up with TRBD2. Germline trimming cut 5 bases from V and 3 bases from J; bases unmatched to any gene: 7. The V gene's germline CDR1 is SGHNT and CDR2 YENEEA. The CDR3 runs 16 residues. CDR3 residues: CASSLIAGAHTGELFF. The CDR3, as DNA: TGTGCCAGCAGCCTTATAGCGGGGGCACACACCGGGGAGCTGTTTTTT.

V and J are TRBV5-1 and TRBJ2-7, with TRBD1 matching over 7 bases. J gave up 3 bases and V 4 bases, and 4 bases lay outside the gene matches. Germline lookup yields CDR1 SGHRS and CDR2 YFSETQ. There are 13 residues in the CDR3. CDR3 amino acids: CASSLDRVYEQYF. The CDR3 nucleotides are TGCGCCAGCAGCCTCGACAGGGTCTACGAGCAGTACTTC.

A remark on this clone: One end of the junction is discordant with germline, which a read error may explain. The V gene is TRBV4-3, the J gene TRBJ1-1; 8 bases map to TRBD1. The CDR3 is 14 amino acids. Germline lookup yields CDR1 LGHNA and CDR2 YSLEER. The CDR3 bases are TGCGCCGGCAGCCACGACAGGGGAGGGGCTGAAGCTTTCTTT. This encodes CAGSHDRGGAEAFF.

This clone showed up just a few times. V gene TRBV6-6 combines with J gene TRBJ1-1; 7 nucleotides agree with TRBD1. The CDR3 loop spans 15 amino acids. The ends lost 4 bases at V and 5 bases at J; junction bases unmatched: 10. Germline V gene sequence: CDR1 MNHNY, CDR2 SVGAGI (reference sequence). The CDR3 loop reads CASSSLRQGWTEAFF. As DNA, the CDR3 is TGTGCCAGCAGTTCCCTCCGACAGGGATGGACTGAAGCTTTCTTT.

This clone was picked up one time. This sequence joins TRBV6-6 and TRBJ1-5; 7 bases fit TRBD1. V lost 5 bases and J lost 5; bases outside the gene matches: 12. This CDR3 has 16 residues. Germline V gives CDR1 MNHNY, CDR2 SVGAGI (reference sequence). In DNA form, the CDR3 reads TGTGCCAGCAGTCCGAAACTGAGGGGGCTCGATCAGCCCCAGCATTTT. Amino acids: CASSPKLRGLDQPQHF.

This rearrangement joins TRBV19 to TRBJ2-4; no firm D call. The CDR3 consists of 14 residues. V dropped 4 bases and J dropped 0 bases, with 7 bases sitting between them. From germline, CDR1 is LNHDA and CDR2 SQIVND (reference sequence). The DNA for the CDR3 is TGTGCCAGTAGTAGTTCAGTAGCCAAAAACATTCAGTACTTC. This translates into CASSSSVAKNIQYF.

The gene calls are TRBV5-6 and TRBJ2-5; 9 bases are shared with TRBD2. Germline CDR1 SGHDT, CDR2 YYEEEE. The CDR3 sequence is 15 residues long. The V and J ends lost 4 bases and 4 bases, in that order; junction bases with no gene match: 8. The CDR3: CASSTLAGLAETQYF. CDR3 nucleotide sequence: TGTGCCAGCAGCACCCTAGCGGGGTTGGCAGAGACCCAGTACTTC.

The rearrangement uses TRBV18 and TRBJ2-7; no clear D gene. The germline CDR1 and CDR2 sequences are KGHSH and LQKENI. Trimming took 3 bases from V and 5 from J, leaving 11 bases between them. This CDR3 has 13 amino acids. The chain's CDR3 is CASSPYSIHEQYF. As DNA, the CDR3 is TGTGCCAGCTCACCGTACAGTATTCACGAGCAGTACTTC.

The chain employs TRBV6-5 and TRBJ2-7; possible D gene TRBD1, 6 bases. The CDR3 length is 13 residues. The germline CDR1 and CDR2 sequences are MNHEY and SVGAGI. The ends were cut back, 5 bases at V and 3 bases at J, with 11 bases in the middle. CDR3: CASSPSTGYEQYF. CDR3 nucleotide sequence: TGTGCCAGCAGTCCCTCGACAGGCTACGAGCAGTACTTC.

The gene calls are TRBV4-1 and TRBJ2-1; D is possibly TRBD1 (6 bases). The germline CDR1 and CDR2 sequences are MGHRA and YSYEKL. Trimming cost V 6 bases and J 8 bases, with 17 bases left between them. CDR3 length equals 14 residues. The CDR3 is CASRNLGARDEQFF. DNA of the CDR3: TGCGCCAGCAGGAACCTGGGGGCGCGGGATGAGCAGTTCTTC.

As regards this clone: Mismatch with germline at one junction end may stem from a read error. V usage is TRBV7-9 and J usage is TRBJ2-7; TRBD2 agrees at 12 bases. Per germline, CDR1 SEHNR and CDR2 FQNEAQ (reference sequence). The CDR3 extends over 16 amino acids. The CDR3 protein is CSSSFSSGRDSYEQYF. CDR3 nucleotides: TGTTCCAGCAGCTTTTCTAGCGGGAGGGACTCCTACGAGCAGTACTTC.

The rearrangement links TRBV5-1 to TRBJ1-4; 9 bases are a match to TRBD1. Germline CDR1 SGHRS, CDR2 YFSETQ. V trimming: 4 bases; J trimming: 7 bases; junction bases outside the gene matches: 11. This CDR3 spans 16 amino acids. The CDR3 spells CASSPGQGNIGEKLFF. DNA of the CDR3: TGCGCCAGCAGCCCGGGACAGGGTAACATAGGTGAAAAACTGTTTTTT.

The rearrangement uses TRBV28 and TRBJ2-7; 7 bases are shared with TRBD2. From germline, CDR1 is MDHEN and CDR2 SYDVKM. CDR3 length: 15 amino acids. Trimming at V came to 2 bases and at J to 2 bases, leaving 6 bases not matched to a gene. CDR3 in DNA: TGTGCCAGCAGTTTAGGCGGGAGACCTCCCTACGAGCAGTACTTC. It specifies CASSLGGRPPYEQYF.

The table lists this clone with a count of one. The chain is built from TRBV4-3 and TRBJ2-3, with TRBD2 as a possible D gene (6 bases). In germline, CDR1 is LGHNA, CDR2 YSLEER. Trimming pared 1 base from V and 0 bases from J, leaving 11 bases between. The CDR3 is 16 residues long. CDR3 region: CASSQALAESTDTQYF. In DNA form, the CDR3 reads TGCGCCAGCAGCCAAGCACTAGCTGAGAGCACAGATACGCAGTATTTT.

There are a few counts of this clone. The chain links TRBV6-5 to TRBJ1-2, with no clear D. The CDR3 runs 13 residues. Trimming stripped 3 bases from V and 5 bases from J, with 10 bases between. CDR1 and CDR2 from the germline V gene are MNHEY and SVGAGI. The CDR3 nucleotides are TGTGCCAGCAGTTATTGGGCTGATTATGGCTACACCTTC. This encodes CASSYWADYGYTF.

The J gene is TRBJ1-3, the V gene TRBV28; D is perhaps TRBD1 (5 bases). The V end was cut by 5 bases, the J end by 7 bases, with 18 bases between. The CDR3 covers 15 residues. Germline CDR1 is MDHEN and CDR2 is SYDVKM. CDR3 coding DNA: TGTGCCAGCAGTGGGGGGTCGGAAGGTGCGAACACCATATATTTT. Translating it yields CASSGGSEGANTIYF.

The V gene is TRBV28, the J gene TRBJ1-6, with TRBD1 as a possible D gene (6 bases). The CDR3 totals 13 residues. Germline assignment: CDR1 MDHEN and CDR2 SYDVKM. Deletions cut 7 bases from V and 5 bases from J, with 9 bases between. DNA for the CDR3: TGTGCCAGCACCGGACAGAATAATTCACCCCTCCACTTT. Its translation: CASTGQNNSPLHF.

V gene TRBV6-6 combines with J gene TRBJ2-7, with D possibly TRBD2 on 5 matching bases. V was cut by 5 bases and J by 4 bases, with 9 bases left in between. Germline assignment: CDR1 MNHNY and CDR2 SVGAGI (reference sequence). The CDR3 has 12 amino acids. CDR3 sequence: CASSTDWYEQYF. CDR3 nucleotide sequence: TGTGCCAGCAGTACGGACTGGTACGAGCAGTACTTC.

CDR3 bases: TGTGCCAGCAGTTACTCGAATGCAGGGGCCAACTACGAGCAGTACTTC. Amino acids: CASSYSNAGANYEQYF. The chain carries TRBV6-5 and TRBJ2-7, with D perhaps TRBD1 (6 bases). Germline V gene data show CDR1 as MNHEY and CDR2 as SVGAGI. With 0 bases removed from V and 3 bases from J, the gap between germline ends came to 15 bases. This CDR3 contains 16 residues.

The chain is built from TRBV18 and TRBJ1-1, with a possible D match to TRBD1 (6 bases). The CDR3 has 14 amino acids. Deletions cut 3 bases from V and 1 base from J, with 9 bases between. Germline CDR1 and CDR2: KGHSH and LQKENI. CDR3 bases: TGTGCCAGCTCACCGGGGGCAGAGAACACTGAAGCTTTCTTT. Encoded protein: CASSPGAENTEAFF.

V and J are TRBV19 and TRBJ2-7, with D tentatively TRBD1 (5 bases). The CDR3 runs to 16 residues. V was clipped by 7 bases and J by 5 bases, with 24 bases between them. Per the germline V gene, CDR1 is LNHDA and CDR2 is SQIVND (reference sequence). In DNA, the CDR3 is TGTGCCAGTACCCCATCTCGGACATCTCGACCCAACGAGCAGTACTTC. This sequence encodes CASTPSRTSRPNEQYF. The variable domain in full, completed from reference TRBV19 and TRBJ2-7, reads DGGITQSPKYLFRKEGQNVTLSCEQNLNHDAMYWYRQDPGQGLRLIYYSQIVNDFQKGDIAEGYSVSREKKESFPLTVTSAQKNPTAFYLCASTPSRTSRPNEQYFGPGTRLTVT.

The V gene is TRBV5-1, the J gene TRBJ1-5; 12 bases align to TRBD1. CDR1 and CDR2 (germline): SGHRS, YFSETQ. CDR3 length: 16 residues. V lost 4 bases and J lost 7; bases outside the gene matches: 9. The CDR3 nucleotides are TGCGCCAGCAGCCTGGGGACAGGGGGCAGGGAACAGCCCCAGCATTTT. It specifies CASSLGTGGREQPQHF.

This chain links TRBV6-6 with TRBJ2-7, with 10 positions matching TRBD2. Looked up from germline, CDR1 is MNHNY and CDR2 is SVGAGI (reference sequence). The J segment lost 0 bases and the V segment lost 5 bases, leaving 4 bases of the junction unmatched. The CDR3 runs to 15 residues. CDR3 region: CASSDLAGASYEQYF. CDR3 DNA: TGTGCCAGCAGTGACCTAGCGGGGGCCTCCTACGAGCAGTACTTC.

V and J are TRBV23-1 and TRBJ1-5, with 10 bases aligning to TRBD1. TRBV23-1 is noted as an ORF with a role that remains uncertain. CDR3 size: 15 residues. The V segment lost 0 bases and the J segment 4 bases; nucleotides outside the gene matches: 0. The DNA of the CDR3 is TGCGCCAGCAGTCAATCGGACAGGGGGAATCAGCCCCAGCATTTT. Translating gives CASSQSDRGNQPQHF.

V is TRBV30 and J is TRBJ1-3; 8 bases fit TRBD1. This CDR3 contains 14 residues. Per the germline V gene, CDR1 is GTSNPN and CDR2 is SVGIG (reference sequence). V was pared by 4 bases and J by 1 base, with 3 bases of the junction left unmatched. CDR3 region: CAWNRGSSGNTIYF. For the CDR3, the DNA is TGTGCCTGGAACAGGGGGAGTTCTGGAAACACCATATATTTT.

This clone showed up just a few times. V usage is TRBV5-1 and J usage is TRBJ2-1; 8 positions agree with TRBD2. V dropped 0 bases and J dropped 6; count of bases not matched to a gene: 8. The CDR3 loop spans 16 amino acids. CDR1 SGHRS and CDR2 YFSETQ come from the germline V gene. The CDR3 DNA follows: TGCGCCAGCAGCTTGGTTCCGGGGGGGCAGAGCAATGAGCAGTTCTTC. It encodes CASSLVPGGQSNEQFF.

Only a few counts were recorded for this clone. This chain uses TRBV6-6 with TRBJ1-4; a possible D gene is TRBD1 (5 bases). Deletions cut 5 bases from V and 1 base from J, with 11 bases between. CDR1 and CDR2 from the germline V gene are MNHNY and SVGAGI (reference sequence). The CDR3 has 15 amino acids. Here the CDR3 DNA reads TGTGCCAGCAGTCACCCGCAGGGAACTAATGAAAAACTGTTTTTT. Translating gives CASSHPQGTNEKLFF.

J is TRBJ1-6 and V is TRBV7-8; TRBD1 matches 8 bases. The CDR3 loop spans 14 amino acids. With V trimmed by 7 bases and J by 10 bases, 9 bases remained unmatched. Germline V CDR1 and CDR2: SGHVS, FQNEAQ. The CDR3 protein is CASTNRQGNSPLHF. The CDR3 bases are TGTGCCAGCACCAACAGACAGGGGAACTCACCCCTCCACTTT.

This rearrangement joins TRBV27 to TRBJ1-5, with D possibly being TRBD1 (5 bases). Germline lookup yields CDR1 MNHEY and CDR2 SMNVEV (reference sequence). Trimming took off 4 bases at V and 0 bases at J, with 16 bases between the two ends. The CDR3 length is 17 residues. The CDR3, as DNA: TGTGCCAGCAGTTCCCTTAGACAGACAATTAGCAATCAGCCCCAGCATTTT. Translation: CASSSLRQTISNQPQHF.